This TCR beta chain was captured by sequencing in a study of T-cell memory formation after mild COVID-19. TCRdb ran MiXCR on the 5' RACE reads and lists one entry per CDR3 protein. The table shows about 140,000 distinct CDR3 sequences, with 14% occurring only once. The sequenced sample consisted of PBMCs or a T cell subset sorted from them (not recorded which). This sequence originates from an adult woman who had mild COVID-19 (a few samples of this study predate the infection). Cell type and time point are not known.

The CDR3 DNA follows: TGTGCCAGTAGTCTCTCACCCTCCGGACAGGTTGTCGGGGAGCTGTTTTTT. Translating gives CASSLSPSGQVVGELFF. J is TRBJ2-2 and V is TRBV19, with 7 bases that match TRBD1. The germline V gene encodes CDR1 LNHDA and CDR2 SQIVND (reference sequence). The V and J ends lost 5 bases and 7 bases, in that order; junction bases with no gene match: 16. CDR3 length: 17 residues.